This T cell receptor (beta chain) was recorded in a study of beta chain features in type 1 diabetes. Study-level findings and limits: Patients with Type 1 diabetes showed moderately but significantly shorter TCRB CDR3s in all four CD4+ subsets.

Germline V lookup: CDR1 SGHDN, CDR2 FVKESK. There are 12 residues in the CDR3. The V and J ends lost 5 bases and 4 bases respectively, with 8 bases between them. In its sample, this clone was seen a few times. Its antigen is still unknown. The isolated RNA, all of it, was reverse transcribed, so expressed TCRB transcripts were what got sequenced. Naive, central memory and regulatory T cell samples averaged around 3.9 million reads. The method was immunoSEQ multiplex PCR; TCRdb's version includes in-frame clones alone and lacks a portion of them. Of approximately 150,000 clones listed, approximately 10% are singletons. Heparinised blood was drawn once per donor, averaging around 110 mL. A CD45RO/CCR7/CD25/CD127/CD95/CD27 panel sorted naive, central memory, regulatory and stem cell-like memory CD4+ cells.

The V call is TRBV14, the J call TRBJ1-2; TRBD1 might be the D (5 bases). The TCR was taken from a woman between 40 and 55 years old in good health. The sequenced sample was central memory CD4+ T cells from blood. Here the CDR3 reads CASSTQGYGYTF. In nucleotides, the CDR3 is TGTGCCAGCAGCACCCAGGGCTATGGCTACACCTTC.